The table lists the clone carrying this T cell receptor beta chain with a count of one. V shed 2 bases and J 0 bases; nucleotides not matched to a gene: 22. Germline V lookup: CDR1 LGHNA, CDR2 YNFKEQ. The CDR3 is 22 amino acids. These data originate in a study of shared clonotypes between healthy human individuals. Original data processing: Filtering differed because ImmunoSEQ produced junction-only sequences that carried no quality scores. The protocol was immunoSEQ multiplex PCR, while the TCRdb copy is restricted to in-frame clones and leaves out a portion. The V and J calls and the clone size are those of that table, but D and trimming were determined from the DNA. The sample contains 2,500,000 or so clones, just over 90% of which appear only once.

The source of this sequence is a man aged 18 to 30 in good health. Specimen: naive CD4+ T cells sorted from blood. Subset indicated: CD45RA+ positively selected. The V gene is TRBV4-2, the J gene TRBJ1-5; 7 nucleotides line up with TRBD1. Here the CDR3 reads CASSQTGGNRGLILYSNQPQHF. The CDR3 region has the DNA TGTGCCAGCAGCCAAACCGGGGGTAACAGGGGCCTGATACTCTATAGCAATCAGCCCCAGCATTTT.